A selection of T cell receptor beta chains follows, all from one sample in a study of T and B cells in COVID-19 patients. Via MiXCR, TCRdb re-called the multiplex PCR reads, giving one row per CDR3 protein. The profile shows 20,000 to 25,000 distinct CDR3 sequences, under 35% of them singletons. Sequencing input: blood. These receptors all come from a human donor who had recovered from COVID-19. CDR3s include the opening cysteine and the closing phenylalanine or tryptophan. A D gene is named only where the DNA matches it firmly. Clone sizes are given selectively: once, few, many, or a class where the clone is expanded.

>TRBV5-5|TRBD1|TRBJ1-4|few
TGTGCCAGCAGCAACACAGGGGGTACTAATGAAAAACTGTTTTTT
CASSNTGGTNEKLFF
>TRBV20-1|-|TRBJ1-5|-
TGCAGTGCTAGTTATGTTAGCAATCAGCCCCAGCATTTT
CSASYVSNQPQHF
>TRBV18|-|TRBJ1-1|few
TGTGCCAGCTCACCACATCAGACTGAAGCTTTCTTT
CASSPHQTEAFF
>TRBV5-4|-|TRBJ2-1|medium-sized
TGTGCCAGCAGCATACCGACCGGGGGGCTAACCAATGAGCAGTTCTTC
CASSIPTGGLTNEQFF
>TRBV12-3/TRBV12-4|-|TRBJ1-6|few
TGTGCCAGCAGCCCGACCGGAGGGTTAGGGTCACCCCTCCACTTT
CASSPTGGLGSPLHF
>TRBV5-4|TRBD2|TRBJ2-1|many
TGTGCCAGCAGTTCGGGACTAGCGGGGGCATACAATGAGCAGTTCTTC
CASSSGLAGAYNEQFF
>TRBV5-1|-|TRBJ1-3|-
TGCGCCAGCAGCTGGGACTCCATCTCTGGAAACACCATATATTTT
CASSWDSISGNTIYF
>TRBV5-4|TRBD1|TRBJ2-5|many
TGTGCCAGCAGCCAGGGACAGGGGTTTCCAGAGACCCAGTACTTC
CASSQGQGFPETQYF
>TRBV11-3|-|TRBJ2-2|few
TGTGCCAGAATGGGACTCGCGAACACCGGGGAGCTGTTTTTT
CARMGLANTGELFF
>TRBV20-1|TRBD1|TRBJ2-3|-
TGCAGTGCTAGAGTAGCAACAGGGGGACGCACAGATATGCAGTATTTT
CSARVATGGRTDMQYF
>TRBV11-3|-|TRBJ1-1|few
TGTGCCAGCAGACTTTCCAGTTACACTGAAGCTTTCTTT
CASRLSSYTEAFF
>TRBV12-3/TRBV12-4|-|TRBJ2-1|-
TGTGCCAGCAGTTTCCCCGGGGTGAACTTAGGGGATGAGCAGTTCTTC
CASSFPGVNLGDEQFF
>TRBV7-2|-|TRBJ2-7|few
TGTGCCAGCAGCTTCCAGACAGTTGACCCCTACGAGCAGTACTTC
CASSFQTVDPYEQYF
>TRBV11-2|TRBD1|TRBJ2-7|-
TGTGCCAGCAGCCGGACAGGGGGAGAGTACGAGCAGTACTTC
CASSRTGGEYEQYF
>TRBV30|-|TRBJ2-1|many
TGTGCCTGGAGTGTACCCGGGGGGCCCTACAATGAGCAGTTCTTC
CAWSVPGGPYNEQFF
>TRBV5-4|-|TRBJ1-5|few
TGTGCCAGCAGTTTGGGGGGGCGCGATCAGCCCCAGCATTTT
CASSLGGRDQPQHF
>TRBV10-3|-|TRBJ1-5|-
TGTGCCATCAGTGATCCAGACAGCGGCAAGCCCCAGCATTTT
CAISDPDSGKPQHF
>TRBV12-3/TRBV12-4|-|TRBJ2-5|-
TGTGCCAGCAGTCCGGTCTCGGGGACGGTGATGATCCAGTACTTC
CASSPVSGTVMIQYF
>TRBV12-3/TRBV12-4|TRBD1|TRBJ1-2|few
TGTGCCAGCAGTTTAGGCCGACAGGGCCGTCCCTATGGCTACACCTTC
CASSLGRQGRPYGYTF
>TRBV28|TRBD1|TRBJ1-4|-
TGTGCCAGCAGTTTACAGGGGGCAACTAATGAAAAACTGTTTTTT
CASSLQGATNEKLFF
>TRBV5-1|-|TRBJ2-5|few
TGCGCCAGCAGCCAGGGATATGGAGAGACCCAGTACTTC
CASSQGYGETQYF
>TRBV5-4|-|TRBJ1-2|-
TGTGCCAGCAGCCGAGGGTACCGCTGGTATGGCTACACCTTC
CASSRGYRWYGYTF
>TRBV5-1|TRBD1|TRBJ2-1|-
TGCGCCAGCGGCCAAGGGGGCGCCTACAATGAGCAGTTCTTC
CASGQGGAYNEQFF
>TRBV19|-|TRBJ1-4|medium-sized
TGTGCCACCTTCTGGGAGGGAAAACTGTTTTTT
CATFWEGKLFF
>TRBV10-1|TRBD2|TRBJ2-6|-
TGCGCCAGCAGTCCAGTAGAGCCCATTTCCCGGGAGGTCAACGTCCTGACTTTC
CASSPVEPISREVNVLTF
>TRBV24-1|-|TRBJ2-2|many
TGTGCCACCAGCTCCGGGTTCGCGAACACCGGGGAGCTGTTTTTT
CATSSGFANTGELFF
>TRBV7-9|TRBD1|TRBJ2-5|-
TGTGCCTGCGAGTACAGGGGGCTTCAAGAGACCCAGTACTTC
CACEYRGLQETQYF
>TRBV14|TRBD1|TRBJ2-7|few
TGTGCCAGCAGCCGGGACCCGGACAGGATCTACGAGCAGTACTTC
CASSRDPDRIYEQYF
>TRBV12-3/TRBV12-4|TRBD1|TRBJ1-5|few
TGTGCCAGCAGCCTGGGGACAGCCAATCAGCCCCAGCATTTT
CASSLGTANQPQHF
>TRBV7-2|TRBD2|TRBJ2-7|-
TGTGCCAGCAAAAGGGGCGGGGGTGCCTACGAGCAGTGCTTC
CASKRGGGAYEQCF
>TRBV18|-|TRBJ1-1|-
TGTGCCAGCTCCCCCGAGGAAGGGACCACTGAAGCTTTCTTT
CASSPEEGTTEAFF
>TRBV30|-|TRBJ1-2|-
TGTGCCTGGAGGCCCGGACAGCCCACTAACTATGGCTACACCTTC
CAWRPGQPTNYGYTF
>TRBV10-3|-|TRBJ1-1|few
TGTGCCGGAAGGCTGACAGGGAACACTGAAGCTTTCTTT
CAGRLTGNTEAFF
>TRBV30|TRBD1|TRBJ1-3|-
TGTGCCTGGAGAAAATTTGGGACAGGGGCTGGAAACACCATATATTTT
CAWRKFGTGAGNTIYF
>TRBV12-3/TRBV12-4|-|TRBJ1-6|-
TGTGCCAGCAGTATAGGTACCGGGACGGATAATTCACCCCTCCACTTT
CASSIGTGTDNSPLHF
>TRBV21-1|-|TRBJ1-5|-
TGTGCCAGCAGCAAAGCGGGGGGACACCTTAGCAATCAGCCCCAGCATTTT
CASSKAGGHLSNQPQHF
>TRBV20-1|-|TRBJ2-2|few
TGCAGTGCTCGAAACGGGGGTATGGGACACGCCGGGGAGCTGTTTTTT
CSARNGGMGHAGELFF
>TRBV29-1|TRBD2|TRBJ2-3|-
TGCAGCGCTAGCGGGGGGACAACAGATACGCAGTATTTT
CSASGGTTDTQYF
>TRBV30|TRBD2|TRBJ2-1|many
TGTGCCTGGAGTGTAGGAGCGGGGGGGCGCGATGAGCAGTTCTTC
CAWSVGAGGRDEQFF
>TRBV10-3|TRBD1|TRBJ2-7|-
TGTGCCACGACCGGGACAGGGGGCGGCGAGCAGTACTTC
CATTGTGGGEQYF